What follows is one T cell receptor beta chain and its context. Per germline, CDR1 MNHNS and CDR2 SASEGT. The length of the CDR3 is 14 residues. There were at least 5.5 micrograms of total RNA extracted from every sample. A sample-barcoded 5' primer and a J-beta primer mix were used in a second PCR of about 6 to 11 cycles. Through a template-switch adaptor with 12 random nucleotides, each cDNA molecule received a tag. Sequencing of every sample gave 2.5 million or more CDR3-containing paired-end reads. TCRdb used MiXCR to reprocess the 5' RACE reads, holding one entry per CDR3 protein. The sample lists hundreds of thousands of distinct CDR3 sequences, about half occurring once. The sample is drawn from a study of blood T cells in healthy people across ages.

The sequencing input was blood. V and J are TRBV6-1 and TRBJ2-7; D is undetermined. The DNA end lines up better with TRBJ2-5; the J call may be wrong. The source of this sequence is a woman in her sixties in good health. In DNA, the CDR3 is TGTGCCAGCAGTGCACTGGACCTGGGGGAGACCCAGTACTTC. As protein: CASSALDLGETQYF.